This note documents a single TCR beta chain sequence. This specimen belongs to a study of blood T cells in healthy people across ages. Primers used in a second PCR of roughly 6 to 11 cycles were a sample-barcoded 5' primer and a J-beta primer mix. TCRdb ran MiXCR on the 5' RACE reads and lists one entry per CDR3 protein. The sample lists some 1 million distinct CDR3 sequences; 35% to 50% were seen once. The CDR3 runs 15 residues. Deletions cut 1 base from V and 0 bases from J, with 9 bases between. Germline CDR1 is SGHTA and CDR2 is FQGNSA. Material: blood. The receptor was isolated from a woman in her fifties or sixties in good health. The gene calls are TRBV7-2 and TRBJ1-1; D unresolved. CDR3 residues: CASSLVGKMNTEAFF. CDR3 in DNA: TGTGCCAGCAGCTTAGTTGGCAAAATGAACACTGAAGCTTTCTTT.